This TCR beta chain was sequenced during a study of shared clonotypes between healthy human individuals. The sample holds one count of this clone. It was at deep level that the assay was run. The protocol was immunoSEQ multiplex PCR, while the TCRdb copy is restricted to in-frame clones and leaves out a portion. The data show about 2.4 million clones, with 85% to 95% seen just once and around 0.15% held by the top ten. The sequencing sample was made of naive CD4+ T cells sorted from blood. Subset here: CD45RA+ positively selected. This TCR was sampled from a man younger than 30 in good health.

The CDR3 DNA follows: TGTGCCATCAGTGCAACTAGCGGGCCCGCCTACAATGAGCAGTTCTTC. Encoded protein: CAISATSGPAYNEQFF. The J gene is TRBJ2-1, the V gene TRBV10-3; 9 nucleotides align to TRBD2. Germline V gives CDR1 ENHRY, CDR2 SYGVKD. This CDR3 is built from 16 residues. V lost 4 bases to trimming and J lost 2 bases; unmatched junction nucleotides: 6.